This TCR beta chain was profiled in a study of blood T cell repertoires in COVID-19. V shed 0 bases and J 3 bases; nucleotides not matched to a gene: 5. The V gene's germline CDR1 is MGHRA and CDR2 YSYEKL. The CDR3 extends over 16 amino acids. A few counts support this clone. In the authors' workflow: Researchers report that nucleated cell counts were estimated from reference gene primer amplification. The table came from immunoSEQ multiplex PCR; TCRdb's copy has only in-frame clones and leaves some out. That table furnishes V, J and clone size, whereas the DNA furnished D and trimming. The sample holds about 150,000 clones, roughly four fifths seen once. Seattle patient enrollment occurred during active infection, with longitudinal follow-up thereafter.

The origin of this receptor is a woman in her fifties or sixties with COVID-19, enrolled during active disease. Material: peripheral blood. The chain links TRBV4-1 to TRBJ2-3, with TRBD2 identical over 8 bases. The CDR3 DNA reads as TGCGCCAGCAGCCAAGATTGGGGCGGGAGGACAGATACGCAGTATTTT. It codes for CASSQDWGGRTDTQYF.